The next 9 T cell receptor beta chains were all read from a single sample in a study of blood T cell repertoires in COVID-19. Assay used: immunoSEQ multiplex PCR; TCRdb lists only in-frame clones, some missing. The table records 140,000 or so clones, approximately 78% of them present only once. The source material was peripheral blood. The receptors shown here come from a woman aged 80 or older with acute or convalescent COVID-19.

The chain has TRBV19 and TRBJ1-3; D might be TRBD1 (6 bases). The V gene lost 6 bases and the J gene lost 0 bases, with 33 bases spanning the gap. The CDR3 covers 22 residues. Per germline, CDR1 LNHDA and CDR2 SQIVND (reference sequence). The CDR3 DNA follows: TGTGCCAGTAGCCCACCACGGGGGGGCTCACGGTCCGGAGCCCACTCTGGAAACACCATATATTTT. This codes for CASSPPRGGSRSGAHSGNTIYF.

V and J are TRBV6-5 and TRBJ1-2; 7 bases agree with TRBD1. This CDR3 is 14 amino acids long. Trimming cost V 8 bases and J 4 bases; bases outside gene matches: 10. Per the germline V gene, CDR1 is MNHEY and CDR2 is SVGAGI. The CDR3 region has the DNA TGTGCCAGCGACACAGGGGCATTTGGCTATGGCTACACCTTC. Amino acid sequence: CASDTGAFGYGYTF.

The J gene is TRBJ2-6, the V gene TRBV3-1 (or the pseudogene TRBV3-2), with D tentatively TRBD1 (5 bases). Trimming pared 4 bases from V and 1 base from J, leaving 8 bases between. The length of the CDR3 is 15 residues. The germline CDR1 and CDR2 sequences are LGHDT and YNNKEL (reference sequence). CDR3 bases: TGTGCCAGCAGCCTGGGGCGGTCTGGGGCCAACGTCCTGACTTTC. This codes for CASSLGRSGANVLTF.

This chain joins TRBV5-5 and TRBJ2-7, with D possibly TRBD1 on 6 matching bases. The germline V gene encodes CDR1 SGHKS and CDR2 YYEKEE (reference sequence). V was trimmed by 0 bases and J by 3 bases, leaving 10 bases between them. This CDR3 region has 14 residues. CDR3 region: CASSLGQANYEQYF. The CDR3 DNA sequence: TGTGCCAGCAGCTTGGGACAGGCGAACTACGAGCAGTACTTC.

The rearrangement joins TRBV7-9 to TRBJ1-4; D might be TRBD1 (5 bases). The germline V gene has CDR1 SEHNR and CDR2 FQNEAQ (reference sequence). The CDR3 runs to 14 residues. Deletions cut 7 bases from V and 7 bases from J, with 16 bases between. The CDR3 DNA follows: TGTGCCAGCACTGTAGGGGTCGGGGGTGAAAAACTGTTTTTT. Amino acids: CASTVGVGGEKLFF.

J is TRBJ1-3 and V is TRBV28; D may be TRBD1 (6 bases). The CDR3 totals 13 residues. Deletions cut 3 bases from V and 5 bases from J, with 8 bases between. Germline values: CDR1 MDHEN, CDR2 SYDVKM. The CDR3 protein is CASSLTGRNTIYF. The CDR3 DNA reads TGTGCCAGCAGTTTGACAGGCCGAAACACCATATATTTT.

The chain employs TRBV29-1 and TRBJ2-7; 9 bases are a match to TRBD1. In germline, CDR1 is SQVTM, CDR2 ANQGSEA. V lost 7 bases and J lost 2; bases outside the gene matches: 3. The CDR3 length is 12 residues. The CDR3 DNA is TGCAGCGCCGGGACAGGGCCCTACGAGCAGTACTTC. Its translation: CSAGTGPYEQYF.

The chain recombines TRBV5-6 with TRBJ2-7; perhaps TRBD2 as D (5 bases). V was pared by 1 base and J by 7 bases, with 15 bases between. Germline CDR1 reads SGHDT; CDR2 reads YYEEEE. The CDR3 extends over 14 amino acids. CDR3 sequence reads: CASSLWTDTGEQYF. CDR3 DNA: TGTGCCAGCAGCTTGTGGACGGATACGGGGGAGCAGTACTTC.

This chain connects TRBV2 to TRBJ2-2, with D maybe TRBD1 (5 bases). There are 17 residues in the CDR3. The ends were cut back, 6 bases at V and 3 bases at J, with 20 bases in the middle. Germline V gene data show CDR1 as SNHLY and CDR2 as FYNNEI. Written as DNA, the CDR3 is TGTGCCAGCAGGGATAGGGGCGGTTGGGGTGACACCGGGGAGCTGTTTTTT. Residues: CASRDRGGWGDTGELFF.